The clone carrying this T cell receptor (beta chain) is medium-sized within its sample. What it binds is not known. The read ends 3 residues early relative to the CDR3; the germline J gene fills the gap. The source of the sample is a study of T cell clonality in common variable immunodeficiency. The study's findings and limits: Common variable immunodeficiency TCR beta sequences reportedly had fewer deletions and N-nucleotide insertions. CVID subjects had higher TCRbeta clonality than healthy controls, most marked in about a third. CVID subjects shared fewer TCRbeta clones than healthy controls did.

CDR3 length: 15 residues. Germline V CDR1 and CDR2: SGHRS, YFSETQ. Trimming took off 0 bases at V and 0 bases at J, with 9 bases between the two ends. Blood came from CVID subjects not ill and not taking immunomodulatory or immunosuppressive medication. Equal genomic DNA amounts from CVID and control samples were sequenced. Sequenced by immunoSEQ multiplex PCR; TCRdb stores in-frame clones only, minus some. The sample is made up of under 35,000 clones, none counted only once. The rearrangement joins TRBV5-1 to TRBJ1-1; D may be TRBD1 (5 bases). The source of this sequence is a human donor with common variable immunodeficiency. Material: peripheral blood mononuclear cells. The sequenced CDR3 bases are TGCGCCAGCAGCTTGGCGGCAGGGTTGAACACTGAA. This sequence encodes CASSLAAGLNTE. The entire CDR3 protein reads CASSLAAGLNTEAFF.